This TCR beta chain was documented in a study of sequential checkpoint blockade in melanoma. Background on the study: Maintenance nivolumab came after either treatment sequence. About 90 pretreatment tumor DNA samples were TCRβ immunosequenced.

Produced via immunoSEQ multiplex PCR; TCRdb's table is partial and in-frame only. The data contain about 4,000 clones, 19% of them singletons. This clone occurred a few times. Looked up from germline, CDR1 is WSHSY and CDR2 is SAAADI. The CDR3 is made up of 17 amino acids. Trimming cost V 7 bases and J 2 bases, with 24 bases left between them. The treatment was: randomized to nivolumab then ipilimumab (arm A) or the reverse (arm B). The receptor was isolated from a human patient with melanoma. Some clones in this sample may be carry-over from other donors' samples. This chain joins TRBV10-2 and TRBJ2-7; D might be TRBD1 or TRBD2, each matching 5 bases. The input for sequencing was tumor tissue (inferred from file names), taken from a patient given nivolumab and ipilimumab in sequence. CDR3 sequence reads: CASKSSETGPSPYEQYF. CDR3 in DNA: TGCGCCAGCAAGAGCTCCGAAACGGGACCCAGCCCCTACGAGCAGTACTTC.